This entry features one TCR beta chain sequence. This record comes from a study of blood T cell repertoires in COVID-19. Trimming cost V 2 bases and J 8 bases; bases outside gene matches: 8. This CDR3 is 15 amino acids long. The V gene's germline CDR1 is ENHRY and CDR2 SYGVKD. As originally analysed: It was from reference gene primer amplification that nucleated cell counts were estimated. Clones were sequenced by immunoSEQ multiplex PCR, and TCRdb holds only the in-frame ones, with some missing. That table furnishes V, J and clone size, whereas the DNA furnished D and trimming. Seen here are more than 80,000 clones, more than 75% observed once, and the top ten hold around 5%.

Input material: peripheral blood. The TCR originated in a middle-aged man with acute or convalescent COVID-19. The chain employs TRBV10-3 and TRBJ1-2; TRBD1 matches at 10 bases. CDR3 protein: CAISEGTGESDGYTF. In DNA form, the CDR3 reads TGTGCCATCAGTGAGGGGACAGGGGAATCTGACGGCTACACCTTC.